Listed here are 8 T cell receptor beta chains from one sample, sequenced in a study of OX40 agonist ivuxolimab in advanced cancers. Libraries were prepared by immunoSEQ multiplex PCR; TCRdb keeps only in-frame clonotypes and omits some of them. Found here are roughly 90,000 clones, approximately 90% of them singletons; the top ten hold around 0.71%. The specimen was CD4+ or CD8+ T cells sorted from blood, collected in a trial of the OX40 agonist ivuxolimab. These receptors all come from an adult with an advanced solid tumor such as melanoma, head and neck, liver or kidney cancer.

V is TRBV6-6 and J is TRBJ2-7, with a weak D call TRBD1 (5 bases). The V gene lost 3 bases and the J gene lost 7 bases, with 16 bases spanning the gap. Germline V lookup: CDR1 MNHNY, CDR2 SVGAGI (reference sequence). CDR3 length: 14 amino acids. For the CDR3, the DNA is TGTGCCAGCAGTTATGGGGCACTAACCTTAGAGCAGTACTTC. Translated: CASSYGALTLEQYF.

J is TRBJ2-1 and V is TRBV21-1; TRBD2 is the table's D call, not checked against the DNA. TRBV21-1 represents a pseudogene. The CDR3 has 15 amino acids. Here the CDR3 reads CASSKSPNAGGEQFF. In nucleotides, the CDR3 is TGTGCCAGCAGCAAAAGCCCTAATGCGGGGGGTGAGCAGTTCTTC.

The count of this clone is one. The chain recombines TRBV19 with TRBJ2-5, with 8 bases aligning to TRBD2. The ends lost 5 bases at V and 4 bases at J; junction bases unmatched: 6. Germline V CDR1 and CDR2: LNHDA, SQIVND (reference sequence). The CDR3 runs 14 residues. CDR3 nucleotides: TGTGCCAGTAGTCCGGGACTAGAATTAGAGACCCAGTACTTC. Translation gives CASSPGLELETQYF.

The rearrangement joins TRBV30 to TRBJ2-7; 8 nucleotides line up with TRBD1. This CDR3 is 11 amino acids long. V lost 4 bases and J lost 6; bases outside the gene matches: 2. Germline CDR1 is GTSNPN and CDR2 is SVGIG (reference sequence). CDR3 in DNA: TGTGCCTGGACAGGGGGCGGCGAGCAGTACTTC. It encodes CAWTGGGEQYF.

The chain is built from TRBV6-1 and TRBJ2-4, with D hard to call. The V gene lost 6 bases and the J gene lost 6 bases, with 12 bases spanning the gap. Germline V gives CDR1 MNHNS, CDR2 SASEGT. The CDR3 loop spans 13 amino acids. CDR3 coding DNA: TGTGCCAGCAGACAAACCGGGCCAAACATTCAGTACTTC. Its protein product is CASRQTGPNIQYF.

The V and J genes are TRBV5-5 and TRBJ2-1; D is unresolved. The CDR3 runs to 16 residues. Germline V gene data show CDR1 as SGHKS and CDR2 as YYEKEE (reference sequence). Trimming shortened V by 1 base and J by 0 bases, and 11 bases separated the two germline ends. The CDR3: CASSLYASASYNEQFF. In nucleotides, the CDR3 is TGTGCCAGCAGCTTGTACGCCAGTGCCTCCTACAATGAGCAGTTCTTC. The whole variable domain, remainder taken from reference TRBV5-5 and TRBJ2-1, is DAGVTQSPTHLIKTRGQQVTLRCSPISGHKSVSWYQQVLGQGPQFIFQYYEKEERGRGNFPDRFSARQFPNYSSELNVNALLLGDSALYLCASSLYASASYNEQFFGPGTRLTVL.

This chain uses TRBV18 with TRBJ2-2, with D unclear. V lost 0 bases to trimming and J lost 5 bases, with 13 bases between them. The germline CDR1 and CDR2 sequences are KGHSH and LQKENI. The CDR3 spans 16 residues. For the CDR3, the DNA is TGTGCCAGCTCACCACCGTCCACAGTCACGACCGGGGAGCTGTTTTTT. It encodes CASSPPSTVTTGELFF.

The chain carries TRBV5-4 and TRBJ2-1; possible D gene TRBD1, 6 bases. Germline lookup yields CDR1 SGHNT and CDR2 YYREEE (reference sequence). The CDR3 spans 15 residues. V lost 4 bases, J lost 4 bases, and 15 bases lay in between. Here the CDR3 DNA reads TGTGCCAGCAGCGTCGGGACACTTGGGTACAATGAGCAGTTCTTC. It yields the protein CASSVGTLGYNEQFF.